The source of this TCR beta chain is a study of cytomegalovirus exposure and HLA in healthy donors. As for the study in general: Of the donors genotyped, 398 in all, 75% to 85% fell in the Caucasian-associated ancestry cluster.

The CDR3 covers 18 residues. V was shortened by 0 bases and J by 0 bases, with 16 bases between the two germline ends. The germline V gene encodes CDR1 SGHVS and CDR2 FQNEAQ. The PCR employed 60 Vbeta primers together with 13 Jbeta primers. Clones were read by immunoSEQ multiplex PCR, and TCRdb kept only the in-frame ones, dropping some. The sample carries about 150,000 clones, 80% recorded once. Study results and limitations: Among the sequence variants, a highly shared cluster was likely an artifact of sequencing. It was confirmed in vitro that a few of the CMV-associated chains were specific for CMV antigens.

On this clone itself: The antigen is undetermined.

V usage is TRBV7-8 and J usage is TRBJ2-3, with D possibly TRBD1 on 6 matching bases. The sequence derives from a man aged 30 to 39 in good health and CMV-seropositive. The sequenced sample consisted of PBMCs. Here the CDR3 reads CASSLADSAGTSTDTQYF. The CDR3 DNA follows: TGTGCCAGCAGCTTAGCGGACAGCGCAGGTACTAGCACAGATACGCAGTATTTT. The entire variable domain, with the rest obtained from reference TRBV7-8 and TRBJ2-3, is as follows: GAGVSQSPRYKVAKRGQDVALRCDPISGHVSLFWYQQALGQGPEFLTYFQNEAQLDKSGLPSDRFFAERPEGSVSTLKIQRTQQEDSAVYLCASSLADSAGTSTDTQYFGPGTRLTVL.